The T cell receptor beta chain described here comes from a study of blood T cell repertoires in COVID-19. The wider study: The analysed material was cDNA or gDNA that came from T cells, B-cell-depleted T cells, or PBMCs.

Germline V lookup: CDR1 ENHRY, CDR2 SYGVKD. The CDR3 has 15 amino acids. V was pared by 6 bases and J by 7 bases, with 6 bases of the junction left unmatched. Under the authors' procedure: Estimates of nucleated cell counts were drawn from the amplification of reference gene primers. The protocol was immunoSEQ multiplex PCR, while the TCRdb copy is restricted to in-frame clones and leaves out a portion. From that table come the V and J calls and clone size; the DNA was used to work out D and trimming. The table has some 110,000 clones, more than 70% seen once. The TCR was taken from a woman aged 80 or over with COVID-19, enrolled during active disease. Material for sequencing was peripheral blood. The J gene is TRBJ1-6, the V gene TRBV10-3; TRBD1 aligns across 10 bases. CDR3 protein: CAISTDRGRNSPLHF. The CDR3 region has the DNA TGTGCCATCAGCACTGACAGGGGGCGAAATTCACCCCTCCACTTT.